Sequencing of this T cell receptor (beta chain) was carried out in a study of blood T cell repertoires in COVID-19. At the level of the study: Sources were T cells, B-cell-depleted T cells, or PBMCs; the material itself was cDNA or gDNA.

The V gene end was trimmed by 3 bases and the J gene end by 8 bases; junction bases not matched to a gene: 4. CDR1 and CDR2 from the germline V gene are KGHSH and LQKENI. There are 14 residues in the CDR3. Repertoires were generated with immunoSEQ multiplex PCR, while TCRdb's copy carries only in-frame clones and drops some. This table holds just over 200,000 clones, over 75% found once. This clone was seen more than once but under ten times. In the same sample, other DNA sequences code for this CDR3. The chain uses TRBV18 and TRBJ1-4, with 9 bases that match TRBD1. The TCR sequence derives from a man aged 80 or over with acute or convalescent COVID-19. Sequencing was performed on peripheral blood. In DNA form, the CDR3 reads TGTGCCAGCTCACCGGGGACAGGGAACGAAAAACTGTTTTTT. This codes for CASSPGTGNEKLFF. The full variable domain, rest sourced from reference TRBV18 and TRBJ1-4, is NAGVMQNPRHLVRRRGQEARLRCSPMKGHSHVYWYRQLPEEGLKFMVYLQKENIIDESGMPKERFSAEFPKEGPSILRIQQVVRGDSAAYFCASSPGTGNEKLFFGSGTQLSVL.